Listed below are T cell receptor beta chains from one sample, sequenced in a study of CD8 T cells in ankylosing spondylitis. TCRdb re-called the 5' RACE reads through MiXCR, storing one row per CDR3 protein. The table has roughly 280,000 distinct CDR3 sequences, around 20% seen once. Sequencing was carried out using blood, either unsorted or a sorted T cell fraction (not recorded which). The receptor source for this set is a male donor with ankylosing spondylitis or in good health (not recorded which). Both conserved end residues are part of each CDR3. Fields, in order: clone size, CDR3 length, D gene, V gene, J gene, CDR3 protein, CDR3 DNA. A D gene is named only where the DNA matches it firmly. Where a row states a size, it is once, few, many or the class of an expanded clone; other rows omit it.

-	15	-	TRBV28	TRBJ2-5	CASSEQDSPQETQYF	TGTGCCAGCAGCGAGCAAGACAGTCCCCAAGAGACCCAGTACTTC
-	15	TRBD1	TRBV5-1	TRBJ2-1	CASSLTGTGDNEQFF	TGCGCCAGCAGCTTGACCGGGACAGGGGATAATGAGCAGTTCTTC
-	15	-	TRBV3-1	TRBJ1-1	CASSPTGSWGTGAFF	TGTGCCAGCAGCCCGACCGGGTCCTGGGGCACTGGAGCTTTCTTT
few	17	TRBD2	TRBV5-1	TRBJ2-1	CASSAGLAGGVYNEQFF	TGCGCCAGCAGCGCCGGACTAGCGGGAGGGGTCTACAATGAGCAGTTCTTC
-	18	TRBD2	TRBV5-1	TRBJ2-3	CASSLGLAGGHWADTQYF	TGCGCCAGCAGCTTGGGCCTAGCGGGGGGCCATTGGGCAGATACGCAGTATTTT
-	14	-	TRBV6-5	TRBJ1-5	CASSYTQGNQPQHF	TGTGCCAGCAGTTACACACAGGGCAATCAGCCCCAGCATTTT
-	15	-	TRBV18	TRBJ2-3	CASSPPSGVANTQYF	TGTGCCAGCTCACCACCCTCGGGGGTTGCTAATACGCAGTATTTT
-	14	-	TRBV12-3/TRBV12-4	TRBJ2-1	CASSLTRGYNEQFF	TGTGCCAGCAGTCTGACAAGGGGCTACAATGAGCAGTTCTTC
few	16	TRBD1	TRBV20-1	TRBJ1-5	CSARDAGQGGNQPQHF	TGCAGTGCTAGAGATGCGGGACAGGGTGGTAATCAGCCCCAGCATTTT
-	15	-	TRBV20-1	TRBJ2-3	CSAVGGGGGSDTQYF	TGCAGTGCCGTTGGGGGGGGCGGCGGCTCAGATACGCAGTATTTT
-	14	TRBD1	TRBV30	TRBJ2-1	CAWDRGQWDNEQFF	TGTGCCTGGGACAGGGGCCAATGGGACAATGAGCAGTTCTTC
many	14	-	TRBV5-1	TRBJ1-4	CASSFGGVDEKLFF	TGCGCCAGCAGCTTTGGCGGAGTGGATGAAAAACTGTTTTTT
few	15	-	TRBV9	TRBJ1-5	CASSKGQNSNQPQHF	TGTGCCAGCAGCAAGGGGCAGAATAGCAATCAGCCCCAGCATTTT
-	14	-	TRBV6-1	TRBJ1-1	CASSDRTGVPEAFF	TGTGCCAGCAGTGACAGGACGGGGGTCCCTGAAGCTTTCTTT
few	15	TRBD1	TRBV29-1	TRBJ1-2	CSVGGQGAVAYGYTF	TGCAGCGTTGGGGGACAGGGGGCCGTCGCCTATGGCTACACCTTC
-	15	-	TRBV7-8	TRBJ1-5	CASSATGSSNQPQHF	TGTGCCAGCAGCGCAACAGGTTCTAGCAATCAGCCCCAGCATTTT
-	15	TRBD1	TRBV20-1	TRBJ2-5	CSTSSRDRGSKTQYF	TGCAGTACTAGCAGCCGGGACAGGGGTAGCAAGACCCAGTACTTC
-	13	-	TRBV29-1	TRBJ2-3	CSVRDGATDTQYF	TGCAGCGTCAGGGACGGTGCCACAGATACGCAGTATTTT
-	13	-	TRBV29-1	TRBJ1-2	CSVEDLRGDGYTF	TGCAGCGTTGAAGATCTTCGAGGGGATGGCTACACCTTC
-	14	-	TRBV18	TRBJ2-5	CASSPLPSGETQYF	TGTGCCAGCTCACCACTACCTAGTGGAGAGACCCAGTACTTC
few	16	TRBD2	TRBV12-3/TRBV12-4	TRBJ2-1	CASSSLLAGVVNEQFF	TGTGCCAGCAGTTCCCTTCTAGCGGGAGTAGTCAATGAGCAGTTCTTC
-	15	-	TRBV12-3/TRBV12-4	TRBJ1-3	CANSRILPSGNTIYF	TGTGCCAACAGTCGAATACTCCCCTCTGGAAACACCATATATTTT
-	14	TRBD1	TRBV29-1	TRBJ1-2	CSVEGTGANYGYTF	TGCAGCGTTGAAGGGACAGGAGCGAACTATGGCTACACCTTC
few	15	TRBD1	TRBV28	TRBJ1-5	CASSGAGTGDQPQHF	TGTGCCAGCAGTGGGGCCGGGACAGGGGATCAGCCCCAGCATTTT
many	10	-	TRBV20-1	TRBJ2-1	CSARDNEQFF	TGCAGTGCTAGAGACAATGAGCAGTTCTTC
-	16	-	TRBV12-3/TRBV12-4	TRBJ1-5	CASSPSLGFEGAPQHF	TGTGCCAGCAGTCCCTCGCTAGGGTTTGAGGGAGCTCCCCAGCATTTT
-	18	-	TRBV20-1	TRBJ2-3	CCAREFKVSGVLTDTQYF	TGCTGTGCTAGAGAATTCAAGGTTTCGGGGGTCCTCACAGATACGCAGTATTTT
once	21	-	TRBV23-1	TRBJ2-4	CASSHSHTTGGPKVAKNIQYF	TGCGCCAGCAGTCATTCCCATACTACCGGGGGGCCGAAGGTGGCCAAAAACATTCAGTACTTC
many	15	-	TRBV5-1	TRBJ2-3	CASSLAGGATDTQYF	TGCGCCAGCAGCTTGGCCGGGGGTGCCACAGATACGCAGTATTTT
few	14	-	TRBV4-2	TRBJ1-2	CASSQERINYGYTF	TGTGCCAGCAGCCAAGAGCGGATTAACTATGGCTACACCTTC
few	13	TRBD2	TRBV6-6	TRBJ2-5	CASSQGREETQYF	TGTGCCAGCAGTCAAGGGAGGGAAGAGACCCAGTACTTC
-	16	TRBD1	TRBV4-2	TRBJ1-5	CASSQDQGAFGQPQHF	TGTGCCAGCAGCCAAGATCAGGGGGCGTTTGGTCAGCCCCAGCATTTT
-	14	TRBD1	TRBV6-1	TRBJ2-2	CASSELTGAGELFF	TGTGCCAGCAGTGAACTTACAGGGGCCGGGGAGCTGTTTTTT
-	13	-	TRBV28	TRBJ1-6	CASRGGAGSPLHF	TGTGCCTCTCGGGGGGGCGCGGGATCACCCCTCCACTTT
once	15	TRBD1	TRBV2	TRBJ1-1	CASRRQGSRNTEAFF	TGTGCCAGCAGGAGACAGGGGTCTAGAAACACTGAAGCTTTCTTT
-	15	-	TRBV15	TRBJ2-1	CATSRGLERGDEQFF	TGTGCCACCAGCAGAGGGTTAGAGCGCGGGGATGAGCAGTTCTTC
-	17	TRBD2	TRBV7-6	TRBJ2-5	CASSALTSGGRGETQYF	TGTGCCAGCAGCGCCCTGACTAGCGGGGGCCGAGGGGAGACCCAGTACTTC
-	15	-	TRBV9	TRBJ2-1	CASNPGASSYNEQFF	TGTGCCAGCAACCCGGGGGCTAGCTCCTACAATGAGCAGTTCTTC
few	13	-	TRBV5-5	TRBJ2-1	CASSLLVSTEQFF	TGTGCCAGCAGCTTGCTAGTCTCTACTGAGCAGTTCTTC
-	15	-	TRBV18	TRBJ1-5	CASSQGTSSNQPQHF	TGTGCCAGCTCACAAGGGACATCTAGCAATCAGCCCCAGCATTTT
-	13	-	TRBV12-3/TRBV12-4	TRBJ2-1	CASTYRWPSEQFF	TGTGCCAGCACCTATCGATGGCCCAGTGAGCAGTTCTTC
-	16	TRBD2	TRBV12-3/TRBV12-4	TRBJ2-1	CASSLGLAGKYNEQFF	TGTGCCAGCAGTTTAGGACTAGCGGGGAAGTACAATGAGCAGTTCTTC
-	14	TRBD1	TRBV29-1	TRBJ2-5	CSVLQGALGETQYF	TGCAGCGTTCTCCAGGGGGCTCTGGGGGAGACCCAGTACTTC
-	16	TRBD2	TRBV20-1	TRBJ2-1	CSAVVTSGKSYNEQFF	TGCAGTGCTGTCGTGACTAGCGGGAAATCCTACAATGAGCAGTTCTTC
-	14	-	TRBV12-3/TRBV12-4	TRBJ1-4	CASSWPGPNEKLFF	TGTGCCAGCAGCTGGCCGGGCCCCAATGAAAAACTGTTTTTT